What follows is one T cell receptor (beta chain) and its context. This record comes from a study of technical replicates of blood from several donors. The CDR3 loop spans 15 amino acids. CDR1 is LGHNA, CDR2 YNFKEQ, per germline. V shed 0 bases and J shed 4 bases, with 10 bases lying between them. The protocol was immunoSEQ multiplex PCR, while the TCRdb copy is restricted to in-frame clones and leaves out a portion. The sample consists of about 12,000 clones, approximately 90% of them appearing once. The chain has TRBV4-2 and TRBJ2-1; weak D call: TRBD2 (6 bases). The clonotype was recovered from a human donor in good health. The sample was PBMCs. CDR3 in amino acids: CASSQEGGRYNEQFF. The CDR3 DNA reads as TGTGCCAGCAGCCAAGAGGGGGGAAGATACAATGAGCAGTTCTTC.